This T cell receptor (beta chain) was captured in a study of blood T cell repertoires in COVID-19 (dated by TCRdb to between 2020 and 2021). For the study in its entirety: The collaborator samples originated in the United States, Italy and Spain and spanned the acute and convalescent phases of COVID-19. Sample metadata almost always included a de-identified subject ID, COVID-19 status, age in years and sex. Where HLA class I and class II types were available, the types were taken from metadata supplied by the sample provider, not from assay-based typing. The repertoires were made available in a free public database intended to serve as a resource for research on the immune response to SARS-CoV-2. Samples were obtained from the ongoing ImmuneRACE study (first 160 participants) and from over a thousand subjects provided by 6 global collaborators. The prospective study material was composed of cDNA or gDNA derived from T cells, B-cell-depleted T cells, or PBMCs. Subjects who had been exposed to COVID-19, were actively infected with it, or had recovered from it provided the deeply sampled blood TCRbeta repertoires that made up the dataset.

Worth noting for this clone: Its binding antigen is unknown. No base quality information exists; no much larger clone differs at one position.

The collaborating institutions used their own protocols to collect whole blood in K2EDTA tubes. For TCRbeta analysis, collaborator samples were shipped as frozen whole blood, as isolated PBMCs, or as DNA extracted from either sample type. What the research found in general, with its limitations: How much clinical and demographic metadata was included differed by source and by participant, and the metadata was provided uncurated.

Based on the germline V gene, the CDR1 and CDR2 sequences are SNHLY and FYNNEI. The junction carries 12 bases between V and J, which are trimmed by 0 bases and 1 base respectively. The CDR3, from cysteine to phenylalanine, totals 16 residues. Only the CDR3 region is kept as DNA, spanning 48 bases read in frame from base 1. TCRbeta CDR3 regions were amplified from genomic DNA using the immunoSEQ Assay, a bias-controlled multiplex PCR. The authors' analysis ran thus. Nucleated cell counts per sample were estimated from amplification of reference gene primers within the assay. To quantify the absolute abundance of each unique TCRbeta CDR3 rearrangement, sequence reads were collapsed and filtered. Productive Simpson clonality was computed per sample as the square root of Simpson's diversity index over productive rearrangements. As stored in TCRdb, this immuneACCESS dataset retains in-frame rearrangements with V and J assigned. A fraction of the clones does not appear; measured against another copy, unresolved V genes explain less than half of the discrepancy, and the remainder lacks a known reason. Clone size and V and J calls were adopted from that table, with D and trimming inferred from the DNA. The sample table shows roughly 120,000 clones, and about nine tenths are seen once. The ten largest make up around 3.8% of the sample.

This receptor was identified in a man aged 45-65 years with active COVID-19. This sequence uses TRBV2 and TRBJ1-1, with the D gene call left open. The sequenced sample was peripheral blood. Read as DNA, the sequence is TGTGCCAGCAGTGAAGCGCTTATACAAACGAACACTGAAGCTTTCTTT. This is translated as CASSEALIQTNTEAFF.